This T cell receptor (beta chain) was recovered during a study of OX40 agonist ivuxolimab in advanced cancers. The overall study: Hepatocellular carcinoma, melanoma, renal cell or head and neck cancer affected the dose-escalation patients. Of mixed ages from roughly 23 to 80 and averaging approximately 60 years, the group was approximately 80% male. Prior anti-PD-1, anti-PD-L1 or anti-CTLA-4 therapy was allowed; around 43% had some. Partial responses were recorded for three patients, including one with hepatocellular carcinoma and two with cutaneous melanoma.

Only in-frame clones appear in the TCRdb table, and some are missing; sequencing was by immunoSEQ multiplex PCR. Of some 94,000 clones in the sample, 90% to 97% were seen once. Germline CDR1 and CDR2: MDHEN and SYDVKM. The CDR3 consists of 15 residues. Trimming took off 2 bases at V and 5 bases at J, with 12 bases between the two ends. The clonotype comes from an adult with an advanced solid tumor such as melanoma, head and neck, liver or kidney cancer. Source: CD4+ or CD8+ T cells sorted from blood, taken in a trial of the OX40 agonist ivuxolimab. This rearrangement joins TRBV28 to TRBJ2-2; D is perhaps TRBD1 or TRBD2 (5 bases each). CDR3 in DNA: TGTGCCAGCAGTTTAATGGGGGAATGGACCGGGGAGCTGTTTTTT. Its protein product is CASSLMGEWTGELFF.